These 3 T cell receptor beta chains originate from one sample sequenced in a study of cytomegalovirus exposure and HLA in healthy donors. The study ran its PCR with 60 Vbeta and 13 Jbeta primers. The data were produced by immunoSEQ multiplex PCR, yet TCRdb's version contains in-frame clones alone and is incomplete. This sample has over 150,000 clones, with 65% to 90% found just once. The sample taken for sequencing was PBMCs. These receptors originate from a girl aged 2 to 10 in good health and CMV-seropositive.

This clone was counted only a few times. The chain carries TRBV6-1 and TRBJ1-4; no firm D call. V lost 3 bases, J lost 8 bases, and 10 bases lay in between. Germline CDR1 reads MNHNS; CDR2 reads SASEGT. CDR3 length: 13 amino acids. CDR3 residues: CASSEITREKLFF. CDR3 nucleotides: TGTGCCAGCAGTGAGATCACGAGAGAAAAACTGTTTTTT.

This clone came up a few times. J is TRBJ1-1 and V is TRBV6-1, with D hard to call. Germline V gene lookup returns CDR1 MNHNS and CDR2 SASEGT. Deletions cut 5 bases from V and 3 bases from J, with 13 bases between. This CDR3 spans 14 amino acids. The CDR3 sequence: CASSIRFSDTEAFF. The DNA for the CDR3 is TGTGCCAGCAGTATTCGTTTTTCGGACACTGAAGCTTTCTTT.

The chain employs TRBV29-1 and TRBJ1-6; D is uncertain. This CDR3 contains 13 residues. Germline loops: CDR1 SQVTM, CDR2 ANQGSEA. Trimming shortened V by 6 bases and J by 7 bases, and 13 bases separated the two germline ends. The CDR3 here is CSVQVTPNSPLHF. In DNA form, the CDR3 reads TGCAGCGTCCAGGTGACCCCCAATTCACCCCTCCACTTT.